This record covers a single T cell receptor (beta chain). The antigen is undetermined. Method: immunoSEQ multiplex PCR; TCRdb's copy keeps in-frame clones and lacks some. The sample contains about 21,000 clones, roughly 83% of which appear only once. The germline gives CDR1 MNHEY, CDR2 SMNVEV (reference sequence). The CDR3 runs 13 residues. V lost 6 bases and J 5 bases, leaving 13 bases between the germline ends. The record originates from a study of OX40 agonist ivuxolimab in advanced cancers. Across the study: Hepatocellular carcinoma, melanoma, renal cell or head and neck cancer occurred in dose-escalation patients.

Whole-study results and caveats: CD4+ and CD8+ blood T cells expanded clonally by week 6 at 0.1 to 3.0 mg/kg. On average, CD8+ T cells had more expanded clones than CD4+. Partly responding patients at 0.1-3.0 mg/kg showed some of the smallest clonal expansion.

This TCR was sampled from an adult with an advanced solid tumor such as melanoma, head and neck, liver or kidney cancer. The chain recombines TRBV27 with TRBJ1-1; D is perhaps TRBD1 (5 bases). The source was CD4+ or CD8+ T cells sorted from blood, collected in a trial of the OX40 agonist ivuxolimab. The CDR3 DNA reads TGTGCCAGCAGCTCACAGGCTTGGACTGAAGCTTTCTTT. It specifies CASSSQAWTEAFF.